A single sample is the source of the 22 T cell receptor beta chains below, sequenced in a study of blood T cell repertoires in COVID-19. Only in-frame clones appear in the TCRdb table, and some are missing; sequencing was by immunoSEQ multiplex PCR. This sample has 78,000 or so clones; approximately 86% occur once, and the top ten carry less than 5%. The sequenced material came from peripheral blood. Receptors originate from a man between 50 and 59 years old with active or convalescent COVID-19.

The genes are TRBV6-5 and TRBJ2-2, with D perhaps matching TRBD2 (7 bases). The ends were cut back, 6 bases at V and 3 bases at J, with 11 bases in the middle. This CDR3 region has 14 residues. Germline V gene data show CDR1 as MNHEY and CDR2 as SVGAGI. CDR3 sequence (DNA): TGTGCCAGCAGCTGGGGGGGGCACACCGGGGAGCTGTTTTTT. The encoded protein is CASSWGGHTGELFF.

This chain joins TRBV5-6 and TRBJ2-1, with D maybe TRBD2 (5 bases). Germline V lookup: CDR1 SGHDT, CDR2 YYEEEE. The CDR3 is 15 amino acids. The V end was cut by 5 bases, the J end by 8 bases, with 20 bases between. The CDR3 reads CASSNPRTHVDEQFF. The CDR3 DNA reads TGTGCCAGCAGTAACCCCCGGACTCACGTGGATGAGCAGTTCTTC.

The J gene is TRBJ1-1, the V gene TRBV2; D is undetermined. Per germline, CDR1 SNHLY and CDR2 FYNNEI. The CDR3 spans 12 residues. Trimming took off 5 bases at V and 1 base at J, with 5 bases between the two ends. In DNA form, the CDR3 reads TGTGCCAGCAGTTCAGAGAACACTGAAGCTTTCTTT. It yields the protein CASSSENTEAFF.

The CDR3 region is CASSSQFRGSTDTQYF. Written as DNA, the CDR3 is TGCGCCAGCAGCAGCCAGTTCCGGGGTAGCACAGATACGCAGTATTTT. The chain recombines TRBV4-1 with TRBJ2-3, with D maybe TRBD2 (5 bases). V was cut by 5 bases and J by 0 bases, with 15 bases left in between. Germline V gene lookup returns CDR1 MGHRA and CDR2 YSYEKL. CDR3 length equals 16 residues.

This clone appeared once. The chain uses TRBV9 and TRBJ1-3; 7 bases match TRBD1. Germline-derived CDR1 and CDR2 are SGDLS and YYNGEE. With V trimmed by 0 bases and J by 8 bases, 11 bases remained unmatched. CDR3 length equals 16 residues. The CDR3 region is CASSVATGRQGDTIYF. CDR3 sequence (DNA): TGTGCCAGCAGCGTAGCTACAGGACGGCAGGGGGACACCATATATTTT. Filled out from reference TRBV9 and TRBJ1-3, the complete variable domain reads DSGVTQTPKHLITATGQRVTLRCSPRSGDLSVYWYQQSLDQGLQFLIQYYNGEERAKGNILERFSAQQFPDLHSELNLSSLELGDSALYFCASSVATGRQGDTIYFGEGSWLTVV.

To note about this clone: The same CDR3 arises from other DNA sequences in this sample as well. This chain uses TRBV5-4 with TRBJ1-6; perhaps TRBD1 as D (5 bases). The V gene's germline CDR1 is SGHNT and CDR2 YYREEE (reference sequence). V was cut by 5 bases and J by 7 bases, with 16 bases left in between. The CDR3 runs to 15 residues. This chain's CDR3 is CASSPRGGVNSPLHF. In nucleotides, the CDR3 is TGTGCCAGCAGTCCCCGGGGGGGGGTAAATTCACCCCTCCACTTT.

The rearrangement links TRBV6-4 to TRBJ2-3; weak D call: TRBD2 (6 bases). Trimming cost V 2 bases and J 9 bases, with 15 bases left between them. Germline V gene sequence: CDR1 MRHNA, CDR2 SNTAGT. CDR3 length: 14 amino acids. CDR3 bases: TGTGCCAGCAGTGACGAATCGAGTGGGAGGACGCAGTATTTT. Translating gives CASSDESSGRTQYF.

This clone was detected only once. This rearrangement joins TRBV5-4 to TRBJ2-1, with 15 bases aligning to TRBD2. Germline V gene lookup returns CDR1 SGHNT and CDR2 YYREEE (reference sequence). The CDR3 loop spans 15 amino acids. V shed 5 bases, J shed 9 bases, and the junction held 6 bases outside the gene matches. CDR3 sequence reads: CASSRTSGGAVEQFF. CDR3 in DNA: TGTGCCAGCAGTAGGACTAGCGGGGGGGCGGTTGAGCAGTTCTTC.

V usage is TRBV7-9 and J usage is TRBJ1-1; D is ambiguous. CDR1 and CDR2 from the germline V gene are SEHNR and FQNEAQ (reference sequence). This CDR3 is 12 amino acids long. V lost 3 bases to trimming and J lost 11 bases, with 13 bases between them. As DNA, the CDR3 is TGTGCCAGCAGCTTGTGGGAGGTCGGTGCTTTCTTT. Translation gives CASSLWEVGAFF.

This chain's CDR3 is CASSPMSGGPDTQYF. CDR3 bases: TGTGCCAGCAGTCCAATGAGCGGGGGGCCAGATACGCAGTATTTT. This chain links TRBV16 with TRBJ2-3; the match to TRBD2 covers 9 bases. CDR1 is KGHSY, CDR2 FQNENV, per germline. J gave up 4 bases and V 6 bases, and 8 bases lay outside the gene matches. The CDR3 runs to 15 residues.

CDR3 sequence reads: CSVGTSNQPQHF. Written as DNA, the CDR3 is TGCAGCGTAGGGACATCAAATCAGCCCCAGCATTTT. The genes are TRBV29-1 and TRBJ1-5, with a weak D call TRBD1 (6 bases). This CDR3 spans 12 amino acids. The V gene's germline CDR1 is SQVTM and CDR2 ANQGSEA. Trimming left V 6 bases short and J 4 bases short, with 10 bases between.

CDR3 DNA sequence: TGTGCCAGCAGCTCGGGACTGCACAATGAGCAGTTCTTC. This sequence encodes CASSSGLHNEQFF. The chain combines TRBV5-5 with TRBJ2-1, with a tentative D call TRBD2 (6 bases). The germline V gene encodes CDR1 SGHKS and CDR2 YYEKEE (reference sequence). This CDR3 is built from 13 residues. Deletions cut 3 bases from V and 5 bases from J, with 9 bases between.

The chain couples TRBV12-3 or TRBV12-4 to TRBJ1-5; D is unclear. V lost 4 bases and J 6 bases, leaving 7 bases between the germline ends. This CDR3 is built from 12 residues. The CDR3 protein is CASSYGSQPQHF. The CDR3 bases are TGTGCCAGCAGTTACGGGAGTCAGCCCCAGCATTTT.

The V gene is TRBV6-1, the J gene TRBJ2-3; 13 nucleotides align to TRBD2. CDR3 size: 16 residues. After removal of 4 bases from V and 1 base from J, the junction contained 2 bases not matched to a gene. Germline values: CDR1 MNHNS, CDR2 SASEGT. CDR3 sequence (DNA): TGTGCCAGCAGTGTTGGACTAGCGGGGGGCACAGATACGCAGTATTTT. It encodes CASSVGLAGGTDTQYF.

V gene TRBV2 combines with J gene TRBJ2-5; D call uncertain. CDR1 is SNHLY and CDR2 is FYNNEI in the germline V gene. Trimming pared 5 bases from V and 5 bases from J, leaving 15 bases between. There are 14 residues in the CDR3. The CDR3 sequence is CASSHTPAWETQYF. The CDR3 DNA is TGTGCCAGCAGTCACACCCCAGCGTGGGAGACCCAGTACTTC.

The CDR3: CASSYSTVLNTEAFF. The CDR3 bases are TGTGCCAGCAGTTACTCGACAGTACTGAACACTGAAGCTTTCTTT. V and J are TRBV6-5 and TRBJ1-1; D possibly corresponds to TRBD1 (5 bases). Trimming pared 0 bases from V and 0 bases from J, leaving 8 bases between. The CDR3 totals 15 residues. Germline V gene lookup returns CDR1 MNHEY and CDR2 SVGAGI.

The chain links TRBV6-5 to TRBJ2-6, with D maybe TRBD1 (5 bases). The CDR3 runs to 16 residues. Germline CDR1 is MNHEY and CDR2 is SVGAGI. V dropped 2 bases and J dropped 4 bases, with 12 bases sitting between them. For the CDR3, the DNA is TGTGCCAGCAGTTACAGGGGCGCGAGGGGGGCCAACGTCCTGACTTTC. Protein: CASSYRGARGANVLTF.

CDR3 sequence (DNA): TGTGCCAGCAGTGTCGACATGACTCAGCCCCAGCATTTT. Its protein product is CASSVDMTQPQHF. The V gene is TRBV25-1, the J gene TRBJ1-5; no clear D. Per the germline V gene, CDR1 is MGHDK and CDR2 is SYGVNS. This CDR3 is built from 13 residues. The V end was cut by 4 bases, the J end by 6 bases, with 10 bases between.

The gene calls are TRBV20-1 and TRBJ2-7, with 7 bases lining up with TRBD1. The CDR3 length is 14 residues. CDR1 is DFQATT, CDR2 SNEGSKA, per germline (reference sequence). Trimming removed 3 bases from V and 3 bases from J; junction bases left unmatched: 8. The CDR3 protein is CSASADRTLYEQYV. In nucleotides, the CDR3 is TGCAGTGCTAGTGCGGACAGGACCCTCTACGAGCAGTACGTC.

This chain links TRBV10-1 with TRBJ2-3, with 13 positions matching TRBD2. Germline CDR1 and CDR2: WNHNN and SYGVQD (reference sequence). V lost 8 bases and J lost 5; bases outside the gene matches: 4. The CDR3 consists of 14 residues. DNA for the CDR3: TGCGCCAGCGGGACTAGCGGGGAGAAAGATACGCAGTATTTT. Its translation is CASGTSGEKDTQYF.

This sequence joins TRBV13 and TRBJ1-2, with 9 bases lining up with TRBD1. Trimming removed 9 bases from V and 1 base from J; junction bases left unmatched: 3. This CDR3 spans 13 amino acids. The germline V gene encodes CDR1 PRHDT and CDR2 FYEKMQ (reference sequence). The CDR3 loop reads CASRTGVNYGYTF. The DNA of the CDR3 is TGTGCCAGTAGGACAGGGGTTAACTATGGCTACACCTTC.

Only a few counts were recorded for this clone. CDR3 residues: CSVEETLKAFF. CDR3 sequence (DNA): TGCAGCGTTGAAGAGACACTTAAAGCTTTCTTT. This chain joins TRBV29-1 and TRBJ1-1; D gene unclear. V was trimmed by 0 bases and J by 9 bases, leaving 8 bases between them. The CDR3 is 11 residues long. CDR1 and CDR2 from the germline V gene are SQVTM and ANQGSEA.